The rows below give T cell receptor beta chains drawn from one sample of a study of T cells of healthy individuals. MiXCR was run by TCRdb on the 5' RACE reads, yielding one entry per CDR3 protein. The table lists some 69,000 distinct CDR3 sequences, around 16% of them singletons. These receptors originate from a human donor in good health. CDR3s include the opening cysteine and the closing phenylalanine or tryptophan. Each record gives: V gene, D gene, J gene, clone size, CDR3 DNA, CDR3 protein. A D gene is named only where the DNA matches it firmly. Expanded clones get a size class; other rows say once, few or many, or leave the size out.

V: TRBV7-6
D: TRBD2
J: TRBJ2-7
size: many
DNA: TGTGCCAGCAGCCCAGGACTAGCGGGAGGGCCGGGCCAAAACTACGAGCAGTACTTC
CDR3: CASSPGLAGGPGQNYEQYF

V: TRBV5-1
D: TRBD1
J: TRBJ2-7
size: many
DNA: TGCGCCAGCAGCTTATCCGGGACAGGGACCTACGAGCAGTACTTC
CDR3: CASSLSGTGTYEQYF

V: TRBV30
D: TRBD2
J: TRBJ2-7
size: many
DNA: TGTGCCTGGAAAGTTAAGACTAGCGGAGCCTACGAGCAGTACTTC
CDR3: CAWKVKTSGAYEQYF

V: TRBV6-2/TRBV6-3
D: -
J: TRBJ1-5
size: many
DNA: TGTGCCAGCAGTTACACAAAGAGGGACACCTCCCACCAGCCCCAGCATTTT
CDR3: CASSYTKRDTSHQPQHF

V: TRBV9
D: -
J: TRBJ2-5
size: -
DNA: TGTGCCAGCAGTGGGTACCAAGAGACCCAGTACTTC
CDR3: CASSGYQETQYF

V: TRBV5-1
D: TRBD2
J: TRBJ2-3
size: -
DNA: TGCGCCAGCAGGGCTAGCGGGAGTGAAGATACGCAGTATTTT
CDR3: CASRASGSEDTQYF

V: TRBV7-9
D: -
J: TRBJ1-5
size: few
DNA: TGTGCCAGCAGCTTAGGGGGGTCCCGGCCCCAGCATTTT
CDR3: CASSLGGSRPQHF

V: TRBV27
D: TRBD1
J: TRBJ2-7
size: many
DNA: TGTGCCAGCAGACACGGGGACAGGGCTTACTTC
CDR3: CASRHGDRAYF

V: TRBV20-1
D: TRBD2
J: TRBJ2-7
size: few
DNA: TGCAGTGCTAGAGATTTCACTAGCGGGGAGTACGAGCAGTACTTC
CDR3: CSARDFTSGEYEQYF

V: TRBV12-3/TRBV12-4
D: -
J: TRBJ1-6
size: -
DNA: TGTGCCAGCAGTACGGGACAACTGTATAATTCACCCCTCCACTTT
CDR3: CASSTGQLYNSPLHF

V: TRBV10-3
D: TRBD2
J: TRBJ2-1
size: -
DNA: TGTGCCATCCGAGGGACTAGCGGGAGTGTTTTGTTCTTC
CDR3: CAIRGTSGSVLFF

V: TRBV9
D: -
J: TRBJ1-3
size: -
DNA: TGTGCCAGCAGCGTAGATCCGCTGGCCGGAAACACCATATATTTT
CDR3: CASSVDPLAGNTIYF

V: TRBV20-1
D: TRBD1
J: TRBJ1-1
size: few
DNA: TGCAGTGCAAACAGGGGGCTTATCACTGAAGCTTTCTTT
CDR3: CSANRGLITEAFF

V: TRBV28
D: -
J: TRBJ2-2
size: few
DNA: TGTGCCACCCCCAGGGGGGAGAGCACCGGGGAGCTGTTTTTT
CDR3: CATPRGESTGELFF

V: TRBV20-1
D: TRBD2
J: TRBJ2-5
size: few
DNA: TGCAGTGCTAGAGACTCGATATTAGGGACTAGACGAGAGACCCAGTACTTC
CDR3: CSARDSILGTRRETQYF

V: TRBV7-2
D: -
J: TRBJ2-7
size: few
DNA: TGTGCCAGCAGCTTAGCGAGCCTCGGGCAGTACTTC
CDR3: CASSLASLGQYF

V: TRBV3-1
D: -
J: TRBJ2-7
size: many
DNA: TGTGCCAGCAGCTCGGGGGACAGCGGTTTCTACGAGCAGTACTTC
CDR3: CASSSGDSGFYEQYF

V: TRBV12-3/TRBV12-4
D: TRBD1
J: TRBJ1-5
size: -
DNA: TGTGCCAGCAGTTTTGGGACAGTTTATCAGCCCCAGCATTTT
CDR3: CASSFGTVYQPQHF